Shown below are 25 T cell receptor beta chains from a single sample sequenced in a study of T cells expressing NK-cell markers. TCRdb re-called the 5' RACE reads and gives one entry per CDR3 protein, without DNA. This repertoire includes 300,000 to 500,000 distinct CDR3 sequences. The source material was blood T cells: a sorted CD56 or NKG2C T cell subset, CD4+ or CD8+ T cells, or bulk PBMC T cells (not recorded which). These receptors came from a woman in her fifties or sixties in good health.

J is TRBJ2-6 and V is TRBV20-1; no DNA is available, so the TRBD2 call from TCRdb remains unchecked. The CDR3 runs 18 residues. Germline V gene lookup returns CDR1 DFQATT and CDR2 SNEGSKA (reference sequence). The chain's CDR3 is CSAPPGTSGLGGANVLTF.

The rearrangement joins TRBV4-1 to TRBJ2-2; TCRdb gives TRBD2 as the D gene, but with no DNA this cannot be confirmed. There are 17 residues in the CDR3. Germline loops: CDR1 MGHRA, CDR2 YSYEKL. The CDR3 reads CASSQGAGLRESGELFF.

This chain links TRBV9 with TRBJ1-1. Germline CDR1 reads SGDLS; CDR2 reads YYNGEE. CDR3 length: 13 residues. This CDR3 is CASSVGYRAEAFF.

The chain has TRBV12-3 or TRBV12-4 and TRBJ1-1; the TCRdb D gene call, TRBD1, has no DNA to confirm it. The CDR3 consists of 14 residues. CDR3 region: CASKEQGGVAEAFF.

Here the CDR3 reads CATRGVDLTDTQYF. The V and J genes are TRBV24-1 and TRBJ2-3; TCRdb designates TRBD2, a call that cannot be tested without DNA. The V gene's germline CDR1 is KGHDR and CDR2 SFDVKD. This CDR3 contains 14 residues.

V is TRBV4-1 and J is TRBJ1-5; there is no DNA to check the TCRdb D call of TRBD1. CDR3 length: 15 residues. Per germline, CDR1 MGHRA and CDR2 YSYEKL. CDR3 loop: CASSRLRGGNQPQHF.

J is TRBJ1-6 and V is TRBV5-6; TCRdb returns TRBD1, unconfirmable since there is no DNA. Germline CDR1 and CDR2: SGHDT and YYEEEE. The CDR3 spans 12 residues. CDR3 loop: CASSALSMALHF.

CDR3 sequence: CASSLGERSYEQYF. The genes are TRBV7-9 and TRBJ2-7. Germline CDR1 is SEHNR and CDR2 is FQNEAQ (reference sequence). This CDR3 comprises 14 residues.

This chain joins TRBV9 and TRBJ2-6. There are 16 residues in the CDR3. Germline lookup yields CDR1 SGDLS and CDR2 YYNGEE. The CDR3 protein is CASSARQRSGANVLTF.

The chain is built from TRBV20-1 and TRBJ2-1; TCRdb proposes TRBD1, but this gene call is untestable without DNA. Germline CDR1 DFQATT, CDR2 SNEGSKA (reference sequence). The CDR3 runs to 15 residues. This CDR3 reads CSARDNRGRVNEQFF.

V usage is TRBV7-9 and J usage is TRBJ2-7; the D call from TCRdb, TRBD1, cannot be confirmed without DNA. CDR3 length: 15 amino acids. CDR1 is SEHNR and CDR2 is FQNEAQ in the germline V gene (reference sequence). This chain's CDR3 is CASSGTQSSNYEQYF.

V and J are TRBV29-1 and TRBJ2-1; the D gene TCRdb calls, TRBD1, cannot be checked with no DNA. Germline-derived CDR1 and CDR2 are SQVTM and ANQGSEA. This CDR3 region has 13 residues. The CDR3: CSAKTGQFREQFF.

The chain has TRBV4-1 and TRBJ2-2; TCRdb picks TRBD1, but there is no DNA to check that call. Looked up from germline, CDR1 is MGHRA and CDR2 is YSYEKL. The CDR3 length is 19 residues. The CDR3: CASSQDRGFGGGVAGELFF.

The chain joins TRBV6-2 or TRBV6-3 to TRBJ2-1; lacking DNA, the TRBD1 call made by TCRdb goes unchecked. Germline V lookup: CDR1 MNHEY, CDR2 SVGEGT. The CDR3 runs to 15 residues. Here the CDR3 reads CASSYSQGSYNEQFF.

V gene TRBV18 combines with J gene TRBJ2-5; no DNA is available, so the TRBD2 call from TCRdb remains unchecked. The CDR3 consists of 14 residues. The germline V gene has CDR1 KGHSH and CDR2 LQKENI. The CDR3: CASSPPGLAETQYF. Full variable domain (remainder filled in from reference TRBV18 and TRBJ2-5): NAGVMQNPRHLVRRRGQEARLRCSPMKGHSHVYWYRQLPEEGLKFMVYLQKENIIDESGMPKERFSAEFPKEGPSILRIQQVVRGDSAAYFCASSPPGLAETQYFGPGTRLLVL.

This chain uses TRBV5-1 with TRBJ2-5; lacking DNA, the TRBD2 call made by TCRdb goes unchecked. Looked up from germline, CDR1 is SGHRS and CDR2 is YFSETQ. The CDR3 is 15 residues long. CDR3 sequence: CASSLQRTLQETQYF.

The chain has TRBV14 and TRBJ2-5; TCRdb designates TRBD2, a call that cannot be tested without DNA. Germline V lookup: CDR1 SGHDN, CDR2 FVKESK. This CDR3 region has 18 residues. This chain's CDR3 is CASSRQGLGIAGQETQYF.

This chain joins TRBV5-6 and TRBJ1-6; TCRdb reports TRBD1, a call that lacks DNA to check it against. This CDR3 comprises 15 residues. Germline assignment: CDR1 SGHDT and CDR2 YYEEEE. The CDR3 spells CASRPGMEYNSPLHF.

The V and J genes are TRBV5-1 and TRBJ2-2; absent DNA, TCRdb's TRBD1 call cannot be checked. The CDR3 runs 16 residues. The germline gives CDR1 SGHRS, CDR2 YFSETQ. The CDR3 loop is CASSLVGRGKAGELFF.

The rearrangement joins TRBV5-6 to TRBJ2-1; TCRdb's D call of TRBD2 is untestable without DNA. The CDR3 runs to 16 residues. Germline-derived CDR1 and CDR2 are SGHDT and YYEEEE. The chain's CDR3 is CASSLVVPGPYNEQFF.

The chain employs TRBV2 and TRBJ2-3; the D gene TCRdb calls, TRBD1, cannot be checked with no DNA. The CDR3 loop spans 14 amino acids. Germline-derived CDR1 and CDR2 are SNHLY and FYNNEI. CDR3 sequence reads: CASSEETGPDTQYF.

V usage is TRBV6-1 and J usage is TRBJ2-1; the TCRdb call, TRBD2, lacks DNA for checking. Germline V gene lookup returns CDR1 MNHNS and CDR2 SASEGT. The CDR3 consists of 14 residues. This CDR3 reads CASRAAGLYNEQFF.

The chain has TRBV29-1 and TRBJ1-1. This CDR3 comprises 13 residues. Germline values: CDR1 SQVTM, CDR2 ANQGSEA. The CDR3: CSVQAFSNTEAFF. The full variable domain, its missing parts supplied by reference TRBV29-1 and TRBJ1-1, is SAVISQKPSRDICQRGTSLTIQCQVDSQVTMMFWYRQQPGQSLTLIATANQGSEATYESGFVIDKFPISRPNLTFSTLTVSNMSPEDSSIYLCSVQAFSNTEAFFGQGTRLTVV.

The rearrangement uses TRBV7-6 and TRBJ2-3; as DNA is missing, the TRBD2 call by TCRdb cannot be tested. The germline gives CDR1 SGHVS, CDR2 FNYEAQ. The CDR3 contains 16 residues. Here the CDR3 reads CASSLGGLAGTDTQYF. Together with reference TRBV7-6 and TRBJ2-3, the CDR3 gives the full variable domain: GAGVSQSPRYKVTKRGQDVALRCDPISGHVSLYWYRQALGQGPEFLTYFNYEAQQDKSGLPNDRFSAERPEGSISTLTIQRTEQRDSAMYRCASSLGGLAGTDTQYFGPGTRLTVL.

This sequence joins TRBV5-5 and TRBJ2-1; TCRdb designates TRBD2, a call that cannot be tested without DNA. Germline values: CDR1 SGHKS, CDR2 YYEKEE (reference sequence). CDR3 length equals 15 residues. The CDR3 reads CASSLRLAENNEQFF.